This T cell receptor (beta chain) was obtained from a study of regulatory T cells in long-lasting Graves disease. Time point here: persistent/refractory GD, antithyroid drugs over 5 years with positive TRAb. PBMC RNA was the source of the TCR library. With iRepertoire HTBI primers and Arm-PCR of CDR3 regions, TCR beta libraries were built. TCRdb re-derived calls from the multiplex PCR reads in MiXCR, one entry per CDR3 protein. The sample carries roughly 500,000 distinct CDR3 sequences, about a fifth recorded once. CDR3 length equals 14 residues. V was clipped by 0 bases and J by 2 bases, with 9 bases between them. Germline lookup yields CDR1 SGDLS and CDR2 YYNGEE. There are many counts of this clonotype.

The source is a female donor with Graves disease. V and J are TRBV9 and TRBJ2-7; the D gene could be TRBD1 or TRBD2 (6 bases each). The specimen comprised peripheral blood mononuclear cells (PBMCs), sampled when the disease was refractory, from a patient treated with antithyroid drugs. CDR3 sequence: CASSVEGGTYEQYF. Written as DNA, the CDR3 is TGTGCCAGCAGCGTAGAGGGGGGCACCTACGAGCAGTACTTC. Together with reference TRBV9 and TRBJ2-7, the CDR3 gives the full variable domain: DSGVTQTPKHLITATGQRVTLRCSPRSGDLSVYWYQQSLDQGLQFLIQYYNGEERAKGNILERFSAQQFPDLHSELNLSSLELGDSALYFCASSVEGGTYEQYFGPGTRLTVT.